Sequencing of this T cell receptor (beta chain) was carried out in a study of shared clonotypes between healthy human individuals. Study results and limitations: Roughly 4.7% was the fraction of naive CD4 clonotypes found shared across four donors.

Naive CD8 cells were CD45RO-negative, positively selected for CCR7, excluding terminally differentiated effector memory CD45RA+ cells. J lost 2 bases, V lost 4 bases, and 5 bases had no gene match. The CDR3 is 13 amino acids. Germline V gene lookup returns CDR1 SQVTM and CDR2 ANQGSEA. Each replicate PCR on the sorted subsets used about 220 ng DNA (around 30,000 T cell genomes). Assay used: immunoSEQ multiplex PCR; TCRdb lists only in-frame clones, some missing. The sample consists of hundreds of thousands of clones, approximately 96% of them appearing once. This clone was detected once. The target antigen is unknown.

Source material: naive CD8+ T cells sorted from blood. The source is a woman under 40 in good health. This chain connects TRBV29-1 to TRBJ2-7, with 7 nucleotides matching TRBD1. The chain's CDR3 is CSVAGQDTYEQYF. In DNA form, the CDR3 reads TGCAGCGTTGCTGGACAGGACACCTACGAGCAGTACTTC.